The 10 T cell receptor beta chains reported below all come from one sample, sequenced in a study of blood T cell repertoires in COVID-19. Sequencing used immunoSEQ multiplex PCR; TCRdb keeps in-frame clones, though not all of them. Counted here are some 150,000 clones, 87% occurring once; the ten biggest clones make up about 4.2%. The sample taken for sequencing was peripheral blood. The receptor set was obtained from a woman aged 55-70 years with active or convalescent COVID-19.

The J gene is TRBJ1-1, the V gene TRBV12-3 or TRBV12-4; no definite D call. This CDR3 spans 13 amino acids. V shed 3 bases and J shed 1 base, with 6 bases lying between them. CDR3 sequence (DNA): TGTGCCAGCAGTTTTTCCTGGAACACTGAAGCTTTCTTT. Translation: CASSFSWNTEAFF.

The CDR3 spells CASSLSRTGGPDTQYF. In DNA, the CDR3 is TGTGCCAGCAGCTTGTCCAGGACAGGGGGCCCAGATACGCAGTATTTT. The chain combines TRBV7-6 with TRBJ2-3; 11 nucleotides match TRBD1. The germline CDR1 and CDR2 sequences are SGHVS and FNYEAQ. After removal of 3 bases from V and 4 bases from J, the junction contained 6 bases not matched to a gene. CDR3 length: 16 residues.

The chain combines TRBV4-1 with TRBJ1-5, with 8 bases that match TRBD1. CDR3 length: 17 amino acids. CDR1 and CDR2 from the germline V gene are MGHRA and YSYEKL. V dropped 3 bases and J dropped 5; count of bases not matched to a gene: 12. This CDR3 is CASSHRQGIERDQPQHF. DNA of the CDR3: TGCGCCAGCAGCCACCGACAGGGGATTGAACGTGATCAGCCCCAGCATTTT.

This chain uses TRBV7-6 with TRBJ2-2; 14 bases are shared with TRBD2. V dropped 1 base and J dropped 1; count of bases not matched to a gene: 2. From germline, CDR1 is SGHVS and CDR2 FNYEAQ. This CDR3 comprises 18 residues. This chain's CDR3 is CASSLEGLAGGNTGELFF. The CDR3 region has the DNA TGTGCCAGCAGCTTAGAAGGACTAGCGGGGGGGAACACCGGGGAGCTGTTTTTT.

V usage is TRBV6-5 and J usage is TRBJ2-2, with unresolved D. CDR1 is MNHEY, CDR2 SVGAGI, per germline. The CDR3 is 15 residues long. V lost 2 bases, J lost 0 bases, and 7 bases lay in between. The CDR3 loop is CASSYQNANTGELFF. The CDR3 DNA sequence: TGTGCCAGCAGTTACCAGAACGCGAACACCGGGGAGCTGTTTTTT.

The rearrangement links TRBV6-5 to TRBJ1-5; perhaps TRBD1 as D (6 bases). The CDR3 extends over 14 amino acids. Trimming shortened V by 5 bases and J by 4 bases, and 12 bases separated the two germline ends. Germline V gene lookup returns CDR1 MNHEY and CDR2 SVGAGI. In DNA, the CDR3 is TGTGCCAGCAGTCCCGGACAGCTTAATCAGCCCCAGCATTTT. Protein: CASSPGQLNQPQHF.

This clone came up once. The genes are TRBV6-1 and TRBJ1-6, with 7 nucleotides matching TRBD1. J gave up 4 bases and V 2 bases, and 8 bases lay outside the gene matches. The V gene's germline CDR1 is MNHNS and CDR2 SASEGT. The CDR3 covers 17 residues. The chain's CDR3 is CASSEQQGLSYNSPLHF. The DNA for the CDR3 is TGTGCCAGCAGTGAACAACAGGGGTTATCGTATAATTCACCCCTCCACTTT.

The chain is built from TRBV6-5 and TRBJ1-2; maybe TRBD1 (5 bases). Trimming removed 10 bases from V and 4 bases from J, with 13 bases in between. Looked up from germline, CDR1 is MNHEY and CDR2 is SVGAGI. The CDR3 is made up of 12 amino acids. DNA for the CDR3: TGTGCCATAGGGGAGGGCCGCTATGGCTACACCTTC. Encoded protein: CAIGEGRYGYTF.

This clone has a single count. The chain carries TRBV6-6 and TRBJ2-3; D uncertain. Germline CDR1 is MNHNY and CDR2 is SVGAGI (reference sequence). CDR3 length: 15 residues. Trimming cost V 0 bases and J 0 bases, with 7 bases left between them. CDR3 protein: CASSYSMASTDTQYF. The CDR3 DNA sequence: TGTGCCAGCAGTTACTCGATGGCTAGCACAGATACGCAGTATTTT.

As for this clone: The junction differs from germline at one of its ends, possibly a read error. The CDR3 here is CASSYSREPGRGLFF. CDR3 DNA: TGTGCCAGCAGCTACTCACGTGAGCCGGGGAGGGGACTGTTTTTT. The gene calls are TRBV6-5 and TRBJ1-4, with D tentatively TRBD1 (5 bases). The V gene's germline CDR1 is MNHEY and CDR2 SVGAGI. The CDR3 sequence is 15 residues long.